This TCR beta chain was obtained from a study of OX40 agonist ivuxolimab in advanced cancers. Assay: immunoSEQ multiplex PCR; the TCRdb copy retains only in-frame clones and omits some. This table has around 18,000 clones, 75% to 90% appearing once. V lost 6 bases and J 5 bases, leaving 10 bases between the germline ends. In germline, CDR1 is MNHEY, CDR2 SMNVEV (reference sequence). The CDR3 loop spans 13 amino acids. This rearrangement joins TRBV27 to TRBJ1-4; D is unclear. Here the sequenced sample was CD4+ or CD8+ T cells sorted from blood, taken in a trial of the OX40 agonist ivuxolimab. The source of this sequence is an adult with an advanced solid tumor such as melanoma, head and neck, liver or kidney cancer. CDR3 amino acids: CASSLNLNEKLFF. The DNA of the CDR3 is TGTGCCAGCAGCCTAAATCTAAATGAAAAACTGTTTTTT.